This passage covers 27 T cell receptor beta chains from one sample sequenced in a study of tumor-infiltrating lymphocytes in primary liver carcinoma. Between about 17 and 34 mg of unsorted bulk tissue served as the source from which RNA and DNA were co-extracted. A primer matching the constant region was used to make TCR beta cDNA from 500 ng of total RNA. Slightly modified ARM-PCR with three nested multiplex PCR rounds yielded TCR beta libraries. With TRBV1-TRBV30 forward primers and a C-beta reverse primer, the first two PCR rounds were run for around 10 cycles each. One entry per CDR3 protein results from TCRdb running MiXCR on the multiplex PCR reads. The sample lists approximately 76,000 distinct CDR3 sequences; 71% were seen once. Material for sequencing was liver tumor tissue from sampling region 4. Subset meaning: tumor region T4, right-lateral pole. All receptors derive from a woman between 55 and 75 years old with primary liver carcinoma and hepatitis B virus infection.

This clonotype was counted at least ten times. The chain uses TRBV4-1 and TRBJ2-1, with 8 bases fitting TRBD2. Trimming took 3 bases from V and 2 from J; bases not matched to a gene: 3. Germline CDR1 is MGHRA and CDR2 is YSYEKL. The CDR3 has 15 residues. In DNA form, the CDR3 reads TGCGCCAGCAGCCAGGGACTAGTTCCCTACAATGAGCAGTTCTTC. It encodes CASSQGLVPYNEQFF.

On this clonotype: The junction and the germline gene differ at one end; a read error may be behind it. CDR3 sequence reads: CANSLKASGKHLRTTYEQYF. In DNA, the CDR3 is TGTGCCAACAGCTTAAAAGCTAGCGGGAAACATCTTCGGACAACCTACGAGCAGTACTTC. The chain is built from TRBV11-1 and TRBJ2-7; 9 positions agree with TRBD2. Germline CDR1 and CDR2: SGHAT and FQDESV (reference sequence). The CDR3 runs 20 residues.

As for this clonotype: One junction end does not reproduce the germline sequence, and a read error may be involved. The genes are TRBV29-1 and TRBJ2-1; TRBD2 might be the D (6 bases). Germline-derived CDR1 and CDR2 are SQVTM and ANQGSEA. The CDR3 has 13 residues. This CDR3 reads CSVGVAVHNEQLF. The CDR3 coding sequence is TGTAGCGTTGGGGTAGCGGTTCACAATGAGCAGCTCTTC.

Remarks on this clonotype: A much larger clone lies a single base off, so this may be a read error. The rearrangement joins TRBV7-8 to TRBJ2-7, with 13 bases aligning to TRBD2. CDR3 length: 18 residues. Trimming took 1 base from V and 0 from J; bases not matched to a gene: 6. CDR1 and CDR2 from the germline V gene are SGHVS and FQNEAQ. For the CDR3, the DNA is TGTGCCAGCAGCTTAGTCGAACTAGCGGGAGGGACCTCCTACGAGCAGTACTTC. This encodes CASSLVELAGGTSYEQYF.

Worth noting for this clonotype: The CDR3 does not end in the conserved phenylalanine or tryptophan, so this is likely a read error. This chain joins TRBV4-1 and TRBJ2-1, with D possibly TRBD2 on 5 matching bases. Per germline, CDR1 MGHRA and CDR2 YSYEKL. The V and J ends lost 1 base and 1 base respectively, with 14 bases between them. CDR3 length: 17 residues. The CDR3 protein is CASSQGAGGGSYNEQFL. DNA of the CDR3: TGCGCCAGCAGCCAAGGGGCTGGTGGAGGTTCCTACAATGAGCAGTTCCTA.

As regards this clonotype: A junction end diverges from the germline sequence, so it may reflect a read error. The chain is built from TRBV11-3 and TRBJ2-1; the D gene could be TRBD1 or TRBD2 (6 bases each). This CDR3 contains 13 residues. Looked up from germline, CDR1 is SGHNT and CDR2 is YENEEA. CDR3 sequence reads: CASSAGGYIKQSF. The CDR3 DNA reads as TGTGCCAGCAGTGCCGGGGGCTACATTAAGCAGTCCTTC.

The gene calls are TRBV29-1 and TRBJ2-7; D remains ambiguous. Germline V gene data show CDR1 as SQVTM and CDR2 as ANQGSEA. With 3 bases removed from V and 2 bases from J, the gap between germline ends came to 11 bases. There are 13 residues in the CDR3. The CDR3, as DNA: TGCAGCGTTGAGGTCGGTTACACCTACGAGCAGTACTTC. Translation gives CSVEVGYTYEQYF.

Points on this clonotype: Compared with germline, one end of the junction differs, possibly owing to a read error. The chain is built from TRBV12-3 or TRBV12-4 and TRBJ2-1; a possible D gene is TRBD1 (5 bases). The CDR3 runs to 13 residues. The CDR3 DNA sequence: TGTGCCAACACGCAGGGATCCTACCATGAGCAGTTCTTC. This encodes CANTQGSYHEQFF.

This clonotype was picked up many times. The gene calls are TRBV4-2 and TRBJ1-5; maybe TRBD1 (6 bases). CDR3 length equals 15 residues. Germline V gives CDR1 LGHNA, CDR2 YNFKEQ. Trimming stripped 1 base from V and 6 bases from J, with 13 bases between. Written as DNA, the CDR3 is TGTGCCAGCAGCCAAGTAAAGGGGGGGTTTCAGCCCCAGCATTTT. Protein product: CASSQVKGGFQPQHF.

Only one count was recorded for this clonotype. This chain links TRBV18 with TRBJ2-3; D could derive from TRBD1 or TRBD2 (5 bases each). The CDR3 sequence is 19 residues long. The germline CDR1 and CDR2 sequences are KGHSH and LQKENI. V lost 0 bases, J lost 2 bases, and 21 bases lay in between. This chain's CDR3 is CASSPPGRTSGSNTDTQYF. The CDR3 DNA reads as TGTGCCAGCTCACCACCGGGACGGACCAGCGGCTCCAACACAGATACGCAGTATTTT.

On this clonotype: It may be a read error: a sequence one base away is much more abundant. As DNA, the CDR3 is TGTGCCAGCACTGTCGACAGGTCGCCCTACGAGCAGTACTTC. As protein: CASTVDRSPYEQYF. The chain uses TRBV28 and TRBJ2-7; TRBD1 is a possible D gene (6 bases). V gave up 7 bases and J gave up 2 bases, with 15 bases separating them. Per germline, CDR1 MDHEN and CDR2 SYDVKM. The CDR3 totals 14 residues. The complete variable domain, with remaining parts taken from reference TRBV28 and TRBJ2-7, reads DVKVTQSSRYLVKRTGEKVFLECVQDMDHENMFWYRQDPGLGLRLIYFSYDVKMKEKGDIPEGYSVSREKKERFSLILESASTNQTSMYLCASTVDRSPYEQYFGPGTRLTVT.

On this clonotype: Lacking the conserved final phenylalanine or tryptophan, this CDR3 likely reflects a read error. The chain couples TRBV6-1 to TRBJ2-2, with D maybe TRBD1 (5 bases). This CDR3 region has 14 residues. In germline, CDR1 is MNHNS, CDR2 SASEGT. The CDR3 loop reads CASRRDRNTGELFV. As DNA, the CDR3 is TGTGCTAGCAGACGTGACAGGAACACCGGGGAGCTGTTTGTT.

Note on this clonotype: A read error may account for a junction end that differs from germline. The chain has TRBV6-2 or TRBV6-3 and TRBJ2-1; 8 nucleotides align to TRBD2. Per the germline V gene, CDR1 is MNHEY and CDR2 is SVGEGT. CDR3 length: 15 amino acids. CDR3 coding DNA: TGTGTCAGCAGCACAATGGGTAGCGGGATCAATGAGCAGTTCTTC. Its translation: CVSSTMGSGINEQFF.

In regard to this clonotype: It is unclear where the CDR3 begins or ends on the DNA, so no DNA is shown, and the CDR3 is as TCRdb lists it. This chain joins TRBV6-5 and TRBJ2-7; the listed D gene, TRBD2, was not tested against the DNA. Both ends counted, the CDR3 spans 15 residues. CDR1 MNHEY and CDR2 SVGAGI come from the germline V gene. The CDR3 here is CTSSYVAGGAYEQYF.

Concerning this clonotype itself: The junction departs from the called germline gene at one end, perhaps through a read error. CDR3 in amino acids: CSVELRGRTNNIQYF. The CDR3 nucleotides are TGTAGCGTTGAACTTCGTGGGAGGACTAATAACATTCAGTACTTC. The gene calls are TRBV29-1 and TRBJ2-4; maybe TRBD2 (6 bases). CDR1 is SQVTM, CDR2 ANQGSEA, per germline. This CDR3 contains 15 residues.

As to this clonotype: This is likely a read error, given that the CDR3 carries no conserved phenylalanine or tryptophan at its end. V gene TRBV6-1 combines with J gene TRBJ1-4; D might be TRBD1 (6 bases). Germline values: CDR1 MNHNS, CDR2 SASEGT. The CDR3 consists of 14 residues. The ends were cut back, 7 bases at V and 11 bases at J, with 20 bases in the middle. CDR3 sequence reads: CASKVGGAGDKLFL. Written as DNA, the CDR3 is TGTGCCAGCAAGGTTGGGGGCGCAGGTGATAAACTGTTTTTG.

For this clonotype: The germline gene is not matched at one end of the junction; a read error may be the cause. This sequence joins TRBV10-3 and TRBJ2-1; 10 positions agree with TRBD1. The CDR3 length is 16 residues. Germline loops: CDR1 ENHRY, CDR2 SYGVKD. In DNA form, the CDR3 reads TGTGTCATCAGGACAGGGGGAGTCACGGGCTGCAATGAGCAGTTCTTC. Amino acid sequence: CVIRTGGVTGCNEQFF.

This rearrangement joins TRBV11-2 to TRBJ2-7, with a possible D match to TRBD2 (6 bases). Germline CDR1 is SGHAT and CDR2 is FQNNGV. CDR3 length: 14 residues. This CDR3 is CTSSPPSGASEQYF. The DNA of the CDR3 is TGTACTAGCAGCCCCCCTTCTGGGGCTAGCGAGCAGTACTTC.

This clonotype was seen ten or more times. V and J are TRBV6-5 and TRBJ1-1; the match to TRBD1 covers 11 bases. CDR3 length: 16 amino acids. Germline V gene sequence: CDR1 MNHEY, CDR2 SVGAGI. Trimming took 4 bases from V and 5 from J; bases not matched to a gene: 9. The CDR3 reads CASSLGQGVGVTEAFF. The CDR3 region has the DNA TGTGCCAGCAGTTTGGGACAGGGGGTTGGAGTGACTGAAGCTTTCTTT.

The V gene is TRBV20-1, the J gene TRBJ2-5, with TRBD2 identical over 8 bases. CDR1 DFQATT and CDR2 SNEGSKA come from the germline V gene (reference sequence). This CDR3 is 16 amino acids long. The V and J ends lost 0 bases and 5 bases, in that order; junction bases with no gene match: 11. CDR3 nucleotide sequence: TGCAGTGCTAGAGATTTGGAACTAGCGGACCTGGAGACCCAGTACTTC. Amino acid sequence: CSARDLELADLETQYF.

This clonotype appeared a few times. The junction shows a germline mismatch at one end, possibly a read error. The chain has TRBV28 and TRBJ1-1; TRBD1 might be the D (6 bases). The CDR3 is 13 residues long. The germline CDR1 and CDR2 sequences are MDHEN and SYDVKM. In nucleotides, the CDR3 is TGTGCCTGCAGTTTGGGGGGCAAATCTGAGGCTTTCTTT. This sequence encodes CACSLGGKSEAFF.

This clonotype appeared once. CDR3 sequence: CSIAQGAEHGYTF. In DNA, the CDR3 is TGCAGCATTGCGCAGGGGGCAGAGCATGGCTACACCTTC. This chain links TRBV29-1 with TRBJ1-2; 8 nucleotides line up with TRBD1. J lost 6 bases, V lost 8 bases, and 11 bases had no gene match. CDR1 is SQVTM, CDR2 ANQGSEA, per germline. CDR3 length: 13 residues. Full variable domain (remainder filled in from reference TRBV29-1 and TRBJ1-2): SAVISQKPSRDICQRGTSLTIQCQVDSQVTMMFWYRQQPGQSLTLIATANQGSEATYESGFVIDKFPISRPNLTFSTLTVSNMSPEDSSIYLCSIAQGAEHGYTFGSGTRLTVV.

This clonotype was detected ten times or more. The gene calls are TRBV5-4 and TRBJ2-7; the D gene is possibly TRBD2 (6 bases). CDR1 and CDR2 (germline): SGHNT, YYREEE (reference sequence). The V and J ends lost 4 bases and 0 bases respectively, with 14 bases between them. This CDR3 contains 15 residues. The CDR3 is CASSPRGGASYEQYF. CDR3 nucleotides: TGTGCCAGCAGCCCCCGCGGCGGGGCCTCCTACGAGCAGTACTTC.

The chain uses TRBV7-9 and TRBJ1-5; D is perhaps TRBD1 (6 bases). CDR1 and CDR2 (germline): SEHNR, FQNEAQ (reference sequence). Trimming took 5 bases from V and 8 from J, leaving 13 bases between them. There are 13 residues in the CDR3. CDR3 nucleotides: TGTGCCAGCAGCCCACAGGGAGGTAAGCCCCAGCATTTT. This translates into CASSPQGGKPQHF.

The chain links TRBV6-2 or TRBV6-3 to TRBJ1-6, with D perhaps TRBD1 (5 bases). CDR1 is MNHEY and CDR2 is SVGEGT in the germline V gene. Deletions cut 6 bases from V and 14 bases from J, with 20 bases between. This CDR3 region has 14 residues. DNA for the CDR3: TGTGCCAGCAGCCCAGGGTCCGGTAATACAACCCTCCACTTT. Its translation is CASSPGSGNTTLHF.

The rearrangement joins TRBV19 to TRBJ2-3; TRBD2 agrees at 10 bases. The CDR3 is made up of 15 amino acids. The germline V gene has CDR1 LNHDA and CDR2 SQIVND (reference sequence). With V trimmed by 7 bases and J by 4 bases, 8 bases remained unmatched. The CDR3 is CASTVAGGGADTQYF. CDR3 DNA sequence: TGTGCCAGTACCGTAGCGGGAGGAGGGGCAGATACGCAGTATTTT.

As for this clonotype: The germline gene is not matched at one end of the junction; a read error may be the cause. The CDR3 here is CAGSPLAGRGTQYF. In DNA, the CDR3 is TGTGCCGGCAGTCCCCTGGCAGGCAGGGGGACCCAGTACTTC. The chain has TRBV12-3 or TRBV12-4 and TRBJ2-5, with a tentative D call TRBD1 (6 bases). There are 14 residues in the CDR3.